This T cell receptor (beta chain) appears in the sequencing data of a study of identical twins. TCRdb processed the 5' RACE reads anew with MiXCR; each CDR3 protein has one entry. This sample has 700,000 or so distinct CDR3 sequences, with over 8.5% found just once. The V segment lost 5 bases and the J segment 5 bases; nucleotides outside the gene matches: 12. This CDR3 comprises 15 residues. Germline V gene data show CDR1 as MNHNS and CDR2 as SASEGT. Ten or more counts support this clonotype. The same sample was also used in a study of yellow fever vaccine responses in identical twins.

The sample was PBMCs. The chain employs TRBV6-1 and TRBJ2-7; 7 bases agree with TRBD1. The receptor comes from a woman aged 18-30 years in good health. DNA of the CDR3: TGTGCCAGCAGTCTCAGGGACAGTCCTTTGGACGAGCAGTACTTC. The encoded protein is CASSLRDSPLDEQYF.